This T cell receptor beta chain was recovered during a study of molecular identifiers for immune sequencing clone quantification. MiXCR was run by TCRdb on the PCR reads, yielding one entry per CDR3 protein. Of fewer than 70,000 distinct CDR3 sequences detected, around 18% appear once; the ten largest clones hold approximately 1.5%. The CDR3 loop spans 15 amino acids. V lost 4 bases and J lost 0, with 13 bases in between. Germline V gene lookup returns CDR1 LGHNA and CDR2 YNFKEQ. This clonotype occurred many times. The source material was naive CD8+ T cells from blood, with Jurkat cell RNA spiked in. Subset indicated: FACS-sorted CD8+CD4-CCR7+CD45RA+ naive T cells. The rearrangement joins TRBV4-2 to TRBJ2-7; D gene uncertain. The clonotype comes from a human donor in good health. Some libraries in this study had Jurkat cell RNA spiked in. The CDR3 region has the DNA TGTGCCAGCAGCCCCACCGCCCGGAGCTCCTACGAGCAGTACTTC. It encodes CASSPTARSSYEQYF.